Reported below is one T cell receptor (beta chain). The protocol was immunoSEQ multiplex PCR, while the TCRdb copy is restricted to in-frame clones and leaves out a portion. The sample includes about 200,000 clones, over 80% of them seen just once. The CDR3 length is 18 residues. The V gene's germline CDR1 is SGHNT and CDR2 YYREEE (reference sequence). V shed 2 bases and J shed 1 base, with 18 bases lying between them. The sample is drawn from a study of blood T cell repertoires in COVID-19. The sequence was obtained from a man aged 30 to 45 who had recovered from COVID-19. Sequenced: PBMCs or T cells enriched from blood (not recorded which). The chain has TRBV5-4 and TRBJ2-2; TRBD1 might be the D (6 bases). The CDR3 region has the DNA TGTGCCAGCAGCTTTGATATTATGGCAGGGGTGAACACCGGGGAGCTGTTTTTT. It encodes CASSFDIMAGVNTGELFF.